The 8 T cell receptor beta chains below come from one sample, sequenced in a study of blood T cell repertoires in COVID-19. Assay used: immunoSEQ multiplex PCR; TCRdb lists only in-frame clones, some missing. The top ten hold 3% to 3.5% of the sample, which has 200,000 to 250,000 clones, about 86% seen once. What was sequenced was peripheral blood. Receptor source: a woman aged 30 to 39 who had recovered from COVID-19.

The chain employs TRBV7-6 and TRBJ1-1; TRBD1 is a possible D gene (6 bases). The CDR3 runs to 15 residues. Germline lookup yields CDR1 SGHVS and CDR2 FNYEAQ. Trimming cost V 0 bases and J 6 bases, with 14 bases left between them. The CDR3 here is CASSLAIRGTSEAFF. CDR3 DNA sequence: TGTGCCAGCAGCTTAGCAATCAGGGGAACTTCTGAAGCTTTCTTT.

This rearrangement joins TRBV5-4 to TRBJ1-1; TRBD1 is a possible D gene (5 bases). Germline assignment: CDR1 SGHNT and CDR2 YYREEE (reference sequence). The V end was cut by 0 bases, the J end by 8 bases, with 14 bases between. The CDR3 extends over 14 amino acids. DNA of the CDR3: TGTGCCAGCAGCTTGGCCGGAGGGGCCCTCGAAGCTTTCTTT. Protein product: CASSLAGGALEAFF.

The chain's CDR3 is CASSLLDGVEGTQYF. CDR3 DNA sequence: TGCGCCAGCAGTCTTCTCGATGGAGTAGAGGGGACCCAGTACTTC. The chain employs TRBV5-1 and TRBJ2-5, with a tentative D call TRBD2 (5 bases). The germline V and J ends were trimmed by 5 bases and 7 bases, with 21 bases remaining between them. The germline CDR1 and CDR2 sequences are SGHRS and YFSETQ. The CDR3 is made up of 15 amino acids.

This chain links TRBV5-1 with TRBJ2-7; possibly TRBD2 for D (5 bases). Trimming left V 4 bases short and J 2 bases short, with 13 bases between. CDR1 and CDR2 from the germline V gene are SGHRS and YFSETQ. The length of the CDR3 is 14 residues. CDR3 DNA: TGCGCCAGCAGCATCGGGAATCCCCCCTACGAGCAGTACTTC. This codes for CASSIGNPPYEQYF.

The rearrangement uses TRBV19 and TRBJ1-1; D gene uncertain. The V end was cut by 8 bases, the J end by 4 bases, with 5 bases between. Germline CDR1 is LNHDA and CDR2 is SQIVND (reference sequence). This CDR3 spans 10 amino acids. The CDR3 sequence is CASAGTEAFF. CDR3 DNA sequence: TGTGCCAGTGCCGGCACTGAAGCTTTCTTT.

J is TRBJ1-1 and V is TRBV29-1; 7 bases fit TRBD1. The germline gives CDR1 SQVTM, CDR2 ANQGSEA. CDR3 length: 14 residues. V dropped 7 bases and J dropped 0; count of bases not matched to a gene: 8. The CDR3 is CSGRQGWVNTEAFF. DNA of the CDR3: TGCAGCGGCCGACAGGGTTGGGTGAACACTGAAGCTTTCTTT.

The chain employs TRBV10-2 and TRBJ2-7, with TRBD2 as a possible D gene (5 bases). CDR1 is WSHSY and CDR2 is SAAADI in the germline V gene. This CDR3 spans 13 amino acids. V lost 6 bases to trimming and J lost 3 bases, with 12 bases between them. The CDR3: CASSSGKIYEQYF. The DNA for the CDR3 is TGCGCCAGCAGCTCCGGGAAGATCTACGAGCAGTACTTC.

The genes are TRBV11-2 and TRBJ2-2; 10 bases line up with TRBD2. Germline trimming cut 1 base from V and 0 bases from J; bases unmatched to any gene: 5. CDR3 length: 18 amino acids. Per the germline V gene, CDR1 is SGHAT and CDR2 is FQNNGV. For the CDR3, the DNA is TGTGCCAGCAGCTTAGTTTTAGCGGGGGGATCGAACACCGGGGAGCTGTTTTTT. Translation: CASSLVLAGGSNTGELFF.